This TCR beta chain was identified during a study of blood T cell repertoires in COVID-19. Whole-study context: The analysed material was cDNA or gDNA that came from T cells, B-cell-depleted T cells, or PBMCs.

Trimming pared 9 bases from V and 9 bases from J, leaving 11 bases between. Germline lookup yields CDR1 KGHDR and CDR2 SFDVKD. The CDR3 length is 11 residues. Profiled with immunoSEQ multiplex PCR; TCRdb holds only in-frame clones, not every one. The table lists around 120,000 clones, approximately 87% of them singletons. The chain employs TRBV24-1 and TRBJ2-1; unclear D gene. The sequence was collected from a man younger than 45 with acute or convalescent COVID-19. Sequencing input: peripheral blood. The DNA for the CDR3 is TGTGCCACCGCTGCTTACGGTGAGCAGTTCTTC. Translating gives CATAAYGEQFF.